One and the same sample provided the 7 T cell receptor beta chains below, sequenced in a study of cytotoxic CD8 clonotypes in ibrutinib-treated CLL. The data were produced by immunoSEQ multiplex PCR, yet TCRdb's version contains in-frame clones alone and is incomplete. Of about 140,000 clones listed, about 84% are singletons. The source was PBMCs, collected after 36 months of ibrutinib treatment. These receptor sequences come from a human donor with chronic lymphocytic leukemia.

The chain is built from TRBV15 and TRBJ2-6; possibly TRBD2 for D (7 bases). V lost 0 bases, J lost 4 bases, and 10 bases lay in between. Germline V lookup: CDR1 LNHNV, CDR2 YYDKDF (reference sequence). The CDR3 totals 16 residues. For the CDR3, the DNA is TGTGCCACCAGCAGAGACGCGGGGGCGGGGGCCAACGTCCTGACTTTC. Encoded protein: CATSRDAGAGANVLTF.

V is TRBV27 and J is TRBJ1-1; unclear D gene. This CDR3 has 15 residues. Trimming left V 2 bases short and J 1 base short, with 11 bases between. Per the germline V gene, CDR1 is MNHEY and CDR2 is SMNVEV (reference sequence). The CDR3 nucleotides are TGTGCCAGCAGTTTAGCAGGATGGGGGAACACTGAAGCTTTCTTT. Translating gives CASSLAGWGNTEAFF.

The chain is built from TRBV7-9 and TRBJ2-3; 7 nucleotides agree with TRBD2. The CDR3 spans 16 residues. From germline, CDR1 is SEHNR and CDR2 FQNEAQ (reference sequence). With V trimmed by 2 bases and J by 3 bases, 8 bases remained unmatched. The CDR3 region has the DNA TGTGCCAGCAGCTTATCGCGGCTAGCGGAAACAGATACGCAGTATTTT. Translating it yields CASSLSRLAETDTQYF. Supplemented by reference TRBV7-9 and TRBJ2-3, the full variable domain reads DTGVSQNPRHKITKRGQNVTFRCDPISEHNRLYWYRQTLGQGPEFLTYFQNEAQLEKSRLLSDRFSAERPKGSFSTLEIQRTEQGDSAMYLCASSLSRLAETDTQYFGPGTRLTVL.

This chain links TRBV13 with TRBJ1-2; a possible D gene is TRBD1 (6 bases). CDR1 is PRHDT and CDR2 is FYEKMQ in the germline V gene (reference sequence). The V and J ends lost 0 bases and 6 bases respectively, with 14 bases between them. The CDR3 covers 15 residues. The CDR3 DNA sequence: TGTGCCAGCAGCTTAGGCCCAACAGGGTCGGATGGCTACACCTTC. Its protein is CASSLGPTGSDGYTF.

This clone was recorded once. The rearrangement joins TRBV9 to TRBJ2-5; 7 positions agree with TRBD1. Germline V lookup: CDR1 SGDLS, CDR2 YYNGEE. The CDR3 length is 13 residues. V shed 2 bases, J shed 5 bases, and the junction held 3 bases outside the gene matches. The CDR3 DNA is TGTGCCAGCAGCGTCGACAGGGTGGAGACCCAGTACTTC. It yields the protein CASSVDRVETQYF.

V is TRBV6-5 and J is TRBJ2-5; a weak D match, TRBD2 (5 bases). The ends were cut back, 1 base at V and 5 bases at J, with 14 bases in the middle. Germline lookup yields CDR1 MNHEY and CDR2 SVGAGI. CDR3 size: 15 residues. The CDR3, as DNA: TGTGCCAGCAGTTACTTAACCGCGGGCCGGGAGACCCAGTACTTC. Its translation is CASSYLTAGRETQYF.

J is TRBJ1-6 and V is TRBV30; D is perhaps TRBD1 (6 bases). The V and J ends lost 3 bases and 5 bases respectively, with 14 bases between them. The CDR3 totals 15 residues. From germline, CDR1 is GTSNPN and CDR2 SVGIG (reference sequence). For the CDR3, the DNA is TGTGCCTGGAGCCGAGGGGGTATCAATAATTCACCCCTCCACTTT. Translating gives CAWSRGGINNSPLHF.